Sequencing of this TCR beta chain was carried out in a study of radiation and T cells in renal cell carcinoma. Time point specified: blood 4 weeks post-SBRT, at nephrectomy. The treatment: 15 Gy SBRT to primary tumor, nephrectomy 4 weeks later. Radiation-treated patients gave blood at baseline, week 2 and week 4. V lost 5 bases to trimming and J lost 7 bases, with 12 bases between them. This CDR3 contains 14 residues. The germline CDR1 and CDR2 sequences are LNHDA and SQIVND (reference sequence). The method was immunoSEQ multiplex PCR; TCRdb's version includes in-frame clones alone and lacks a portion of them. Here the sample spans around 170,000 clones, about 87% being singletons.

This sequence joins TRBV19 and TRBJ1-6, with D unresolved. Sequencing used blood, obtained from a patient whose treatment included radiotherapy and nephrectomy. The clonotype comes from a woman aged 50 to 60 with renal cell carcinoma. For the CDR3, the DNA is TGTGCCAGTAGTTTCGACCAGGCCAATTCACCCCTCCACTTT. It yields the protein CASSFDQANSPLHF.